The 25 T cell receptor beta chains reported below all come from one sample, sequenced in a study of blood T cells in healthy people across ages. Next came a second PCR, run for about 6 to 12 cycles, which used a sample-barcoded 5' primer along with a J-beta primer mix. TCRdb ran MiXCR on the 5' RACE reads and lists one entry per CDR3 protein. The sample shows 550,000 to 750,000 distinct CDR3 sequences, more than 20% of them seen only once. Material for sequencing was blood. These receptor sequences come from an older man in good health.

DNA for the CDR3: TGCAGTGCTAGGGGGAAGCTGGGAGAGACCCAGTACTTC. Its protein is CSARGKLGETQYF. The rearrangement joins TRBV20-1 to TRBJ2-5; unclear D gene. V was trimmed by 3 bases and J by 4 bases, leaving 12 bases between them. Germline-derived CDR1 and CDR2 are DFQATT and SNEGSKA (reference sequence). This CDR3 is 13 amino acids long.

This clonotype turned up a few times. The chain recombines TRBV6-6 with TRBJ2-2, with D possibly being TRBD2 (7 bases). This CDR3 has 16 residues. Looked up from germline, CDR1 is MNHNY and CDR2 is SVGAGI (reference sequence). With 2 bases removed from V and 4 bases from J, the gap between germline ends came to 14 bases. The CDR3 loop is CASSYLRGGGTGELFF. In DNA, the CDR3 is TGTGCCAGCAGTTACCTCCGCGGGGGCGGCACCGGGGAGCTGTTTTTT.

The rearrangement joins TRBV30 to TRBJ2-1; TRBD2 aligns across 11 bases. V lost 1 base, J lost 4 bases, and 6 bases stayed unmatched. From germline, CDR1 is GTSNPN and CDR2 SVGIG (reference sequence). The CDR3 is made up of 16 amino acids. DNA for the CDR3: TGTGCCTGGAGTGAATTGACTAGCGGGGTGTACAATGAGCAGTTCTTC. The encoded protein is CAWSELTSGVYNEQFF. Drawing the rest from reference TRBV30 and TRBJ2-1, the complete variable domain is SQTIHQWPATLVQPVGSPLSLECTVEGTSNPNLYWYRQAAGRGLQLLFYSVGIGQISSEVPQNLSASRPQDRQFILSSKKLLLSDSGFYLCAWSELTSGVYNEQFFGPGTRLTVL.

This clonotype was detected only a few times. The chain joins TRBV20-1 to TRBJ1-4, with D perhaps TRBD1 (6 bases). Germline V gene data show CDR1 as DFQATT and CDR2 as SNEGSKA (reference sequence). CDR3 length: 14 residues. V was cut by 3 bases and J by 7 bases, with 15 bases left in between. The CDR3 DNA sequence: TGCAGTGCTAGGGAAGGGGGTTTAGGTGAAAAACTGTTTTTT. Translation gives CSAREGGLGEKLFF.

The V gene is TRBV7-3, the J gene TRBJ2-1; the D gene could be TRBD1 or TRBD2 (6 bases each). Trimming shortened V by 5 bases and J by 2 bases, and 16 bases separated the two germline ends. Germline V gene lookup returns CDR1 SGHTA and CDR2 FQGTGA. This CDR3 has 16 amino acids. CDR3 bases: TGTGCCAGCAGCGCAGGTGTGGGGGGCGCCTACAATGAGCAGTTCTTC. This codes for CASSAGVGGAYNEQFF.

The chain joins TRBV7-9 to TRBJ1-1; D is uncertain. Trimming took off 5 bases at V and 0 bases at J, with 13 bases between the two ends. Germline V gives CDR1 SEHNR, CDR2 FQNEAQ (reference sequence). The length of the CDR3 is 15 residues. The DNA of the CDR3 is TGTGCCAGCAGCCCAAGGGCGATTTTGAACACTGAAGCTTTCTTT. Its translation: CASSPRAILNTEAFF.

In this sample, this clonotype turned up a few times. The chain links TRBV7-2 to TRBJ2-7; D uncertain. The CDR3 runs 12 residues. The germline CDR1 and CDR2 sequences are SGHTA and FQGNSA. V lost 2 bases and J lost 4, with 6 bases in between. In DNA form, the CDR3 reads TGTGCCAGCAGCTTACTCCATTACGAGCAGTACTTC. Protein: CASSLLHYEQYF.

This clonotype was picked up many times. The chain joins TRBV29-1 to TRBJ2-2, with 7 bases matching TRBD2. After removal of 1 base from V and 4 bases from J, the junction contained 6 bases not matched to a gene. Germline CDR1 and CDR2: SQVTM and ANQGSEA. The CDR3 runs 15 residues. The CDR3 sequence is CSVEVGGSGTGELFF. In nucleotides, the CDR3 is TGCAGCGTTGAAGTCGGGGGGAGCGGCACCGGGGAGCTGTTTTTT.

A note on this clonotype: The junction departs from germline at one end; a sequencing error may be responsible. V gene TRBV6-1 combines with J gene TRBJ1-3, with 8 positions matching TRBD1. Germline CDR1 reads MNHNS; CDR2 reads SASEGT. This CDR3 region has 16 residues. CDR3 protein: CASREGQGLGGNTIYF. CDR3 bases: TGTGCCAGCAGGGAAGGACAGGGTTTGGGGGGAAACACCATATATTTT.

This sequence joins TRBV4-3 and TRBJ2-5; unclear D gene. The J call may not be correct, given that the DNA end is closer to TRBJ2-1. The CDR3 runs 16 residues. The V gene's germline CDR1 is LGHNA and CDR2 YSLEER. CDR3 region: CASSQGVSITDNEQFF. The CDR3 region has the DNA TGCGCCAGCAGCCAAGGTGTCAGCATCACCGACAATGAGCAGTTCTTC.

This clonotype showed up many times. The genes are TRBV7-9 and TRBJ1-1; D is possibly TRBD1 (6 bases). V shed 1 base and J shed 5 bases, with 8 bases lying between them. The CDR3 has 13 amino acids. Germline CDR1 and CDR2: SEHNR and FQNEAQ (reference sequence). The CDR3 sequence is CASSLEGGTEAFF. DNA for the CDR3: TGTGCCAGCAGCTTAGAGGGGGGAACTGAAGCTTTCTTT.

In its sample, this clonotype was seen once. Sequence at one end of the junction differs from germline and may be a read error. V and J are TRBV7-2 and TRBJ2-5, with 8 nucleotides matching TRBD1. This CDR3 has 14 residues. The germline V gene has CDR1 SGHTA and CDR2 FQGNSA. CDR3 amino acids: CASSLGTGQETQNF. The DNA for the CDR3 is TGTGCCAGCAGCCTGGGGACAGGCCAAGAGACCCAGAACTTC.

In this sample, this clonotype turned up a few times. The chain carries TRBV12-3 or TRBV12-4 and TRBJ1-2, with TRBD1 matching 7 bases. Germline trimming cut 4 bases from V and 2 bases from J; bases unmatched to any gene: 4. The CDR3 is made up of 14 amino acids. CDR3 sequence: CASSSGTVNYGYTF. CDR3 nucleotide sequence: TGTGCCAGCAGTTCAGGGACAGTGAACTATGGCTACACCTTC.

This clonotype was counted a few times. The chain links TRBV20-1 to TRBJ1-1, with D possibly matching TRBD1 (5 bases). CDR3 length equals 13 residues. V lost 8 bases and J lost 0, with 13 bases in between. The V gene's germline CDR1 is DFQATT and CDR2 SNEGSKA (reference sequence). CDR3: CSPQQEMNTEAFF. The CDR3 nucleotides are TGCAGTCCTCAACAGGAAATGAACACTGAAGCTTTCTTT.

This clonotype was seen more than once but under ten times. The chain uses TRBV9 and TRBJ2-3, with D perhaps assigned TRBD1 or TRBD2 (5 bases each). CDR1 is SGDLS and CDR2 is YYNGEE in the germline V gene. The CDR3 length is 14 residues. The V gene lost 4 bases and the J gene lost 1 base, with 10 bases spanning the gap. This chain's CDR3 is CASSRDPGTDTQYF. In nucleotides, the CDR3 is TGTGCCAGCAGCCGGGACCCGGGCACAGATACGCAGTATTTT. Full variable domain (remainder filled in from reference TRBV9 and TRBJ2-3): DSGVTQTPKHLITATGQRVTLRCSPRSGDLSVYWYQQSLDQGLQFLIQYYNGEERAKGNILERFSAQQFPDLHSELNLSSLELGDSALYFCASSRDPGTDTQYFGPGTRLTVL.

As for this clonotype: A much larger clone sits a single nucleotide away, making a read error possible. The V call is TRBV11-2, the J call TRBJ1-4, with D maybe TRBD1 (6 bases). The CDR3 loop spans 16 amino acids. Per the germline V gene, CDR1 is SGHAT and CDR2 is FQNNGV. The CDR3 nucleotides read TGTGCCAGCAGCCAACTCTGGACAGATATTAATGCAAAACTGTTTTTT. Its protein product is CASSQLWTDINAKLFF.

The CDR3 DNA reads as TGTGCCAGTAGTAACCCTCGAACAGGGGCCGACTACAATGAGCAGTTCTTC. It encodes CASSNPRTGADYNEQFF. The V and J genes are TRBV19 and TRBJ2-1; 7 bases fit TRBD1. The CDR3 consists of 17 residues. V lost 4 bases and J lost 3; bases outside the gene matches: 12. Looked up from germline, CDR1 is LNHDA and CDR2 is SQIVND (reference sequence).

V usage is TRBV29-1 and J usage is TRBJ1-2; D gene unclear. V was cut by 5 bases and J by 2 bases, with 15 bases left in between. Germline-derived CDR1 and CDR2 are SQVTM and ANQGSEA. CDR3 length: 14 amino acids. The CDR3 nucleotides are TGCAGCGTTCCTAGGGCAGGAGGGAACTATGGCTACACCTTC. As protein: CSVPRAGGNYGYTF.

The rearrangement joins TRBV7-2 to TRBJ1-6, with 7 bases identical to TRBD1. Germline loops: CDR1 SGHTA, CDR2 FQGNSA. The V segment lost 5 bases and the J segment 10 bases; nucleotides outside the gene matches: 8. The CDR3 has 14 amino acids. As DNA, the CDR3 is TGTGCCAGCAGCGACCGACAGGGTCGCTCACCCCTCCACTTT. Translation: CASSDRQGRSPLHF.

As to this clonotype: A much bigger clone sits one base away, suggesting this may be a read error. Here the CDR3 reads CAGSQGALGTQYF. DNA of the CDR3: TGTGCCGGCAGCCAGGGGGCCCTTGGTACGCAGTATTTT. This chain connects TRBV7-2 to TRBJ2-3; 8 bases match TRBD1. The V gene's germline CDR1 is SGHTA and CDR2 FQGNSA. CDR3 size: 13 residues.

This clonotype was counted between two and nine times. This chain links TRBV20-1 with TRBJ2-5, with 10 bases identical to TRBD1. CDR3 size: 15 residues. V lost 3 bases, J lost 5 bases, and 9 bases stayed unmatched. CDR1 DFQATT and CDR2 SNEGSKA come from the germline V gene (reference sequence). The CDR3: CSARPGTGVKETQYF. CDR3 coding DNA: TGCAGTGCTAGGCCCGGGACAGGGGTTAAGGAGACCCAGTACTTC.

The chain couples TRBV5-1 to TRBJ2-7; D might be TRBD1 (6 bases). This CDR3 spans 17 amino acids. V lost 4 bases and J lost 1, with 21 bases in between. Germline V CDR1 and CDR2: SGHRS, YFSETQ. CDR3: CASSPRDTSPFSYEQYF. CDR3 nucleotide sequence: TGCGCCAGCAGCCCCCGGGACACATCACCGTTTTCCTACGAGCAGTACTTC.

The chain uses TRBV7-2 and TRBJ2-2, with TRBD2 matching over 9 bases. Germline CDR1 reads SGHTA; CDR2 reads FQGNSA. V was clipped by 2 bases and J by 7 bases; unmatched bases: 5. This CDR3 is 15 amino acids long. The CDR3 sequence is CASSLRLAGIGELFF. CDR3 DNA: TGTGCCAGCAGCTTAAGGCTAGCGGGAATCGGGGAGCTGTTTTTT.

The chain joins TRBV29-1 to TRBJ2-1, with 11 bases lining up with TRBD1. The CDR3 runs to 13 residues. CDR1 is SQVTM, CDR2 ANQGSEA, per germline. The CDR3 sequence is CNEDRGLYNEQFF. In DNA form, the CDR3 reads TGCAACGAGGACAGGGGGCTCTACAATGAGCAGTTCTTC.

This clonotype was seen more than once but under ten times. The J gene is TRBJ1-1, the V gene TRBV20-1, with 8 nucleotides matching TRBD1. CDR1 is DFQATT, CDR2 SNEGSKA, per germline (reference sequence). J gave up 4 bases and V 6 bases, and 10 bases lay outside the gene matches. The CDR3 totals 14 residues. CDR3 in DNA: TGCAGTGCCCCAGGGGGCAGGGCTACCACTGAAGCTTTCTTT. It translates to CSAPGGRATTEAFF.